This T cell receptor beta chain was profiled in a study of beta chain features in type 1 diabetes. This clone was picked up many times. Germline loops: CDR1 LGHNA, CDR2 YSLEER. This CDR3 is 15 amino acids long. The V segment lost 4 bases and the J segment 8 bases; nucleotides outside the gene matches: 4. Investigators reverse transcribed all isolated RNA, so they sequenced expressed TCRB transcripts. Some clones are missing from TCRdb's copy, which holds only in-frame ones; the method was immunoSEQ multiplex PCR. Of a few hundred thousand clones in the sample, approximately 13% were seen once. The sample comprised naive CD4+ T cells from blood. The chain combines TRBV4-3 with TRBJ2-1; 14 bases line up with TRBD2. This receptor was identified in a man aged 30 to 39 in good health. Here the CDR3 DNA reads TGCGCCAGCAGCCGGGGACTAGCGGGAGCATATGAGCAGTTCTTC. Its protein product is CASSRGLAGAYEQFF.